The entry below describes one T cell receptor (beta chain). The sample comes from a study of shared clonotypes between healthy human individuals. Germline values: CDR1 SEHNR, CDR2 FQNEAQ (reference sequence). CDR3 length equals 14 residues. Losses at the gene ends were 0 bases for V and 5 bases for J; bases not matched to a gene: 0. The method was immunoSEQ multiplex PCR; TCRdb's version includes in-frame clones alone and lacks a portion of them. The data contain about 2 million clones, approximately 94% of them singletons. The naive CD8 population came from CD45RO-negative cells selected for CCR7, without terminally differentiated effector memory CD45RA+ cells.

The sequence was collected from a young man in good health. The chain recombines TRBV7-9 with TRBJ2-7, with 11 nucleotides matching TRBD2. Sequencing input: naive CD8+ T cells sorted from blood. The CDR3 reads CASSLALAGDEQYF. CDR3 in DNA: TGTGCCAGCAGCTTAGCACTAGCGGGAGACGAGCAGTACTTC.